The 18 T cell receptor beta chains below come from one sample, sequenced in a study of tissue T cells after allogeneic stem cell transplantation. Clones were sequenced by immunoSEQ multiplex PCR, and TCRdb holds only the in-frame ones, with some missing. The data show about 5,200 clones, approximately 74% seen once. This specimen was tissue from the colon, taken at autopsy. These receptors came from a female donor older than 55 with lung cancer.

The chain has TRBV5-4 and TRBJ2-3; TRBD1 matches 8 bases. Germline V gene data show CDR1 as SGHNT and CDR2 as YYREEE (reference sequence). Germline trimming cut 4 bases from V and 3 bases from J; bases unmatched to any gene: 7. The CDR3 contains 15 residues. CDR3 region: CASSPDRARTDTQYF. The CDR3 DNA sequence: TGTGCCAGCAGCCCGGACAGGGCCAGGACAGATACGCAGTATTTT. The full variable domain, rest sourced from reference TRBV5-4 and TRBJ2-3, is ETGVTQSPTHLIKTRGQQVTLRCSSQSGHNTVSWYQQALGQGPQFIFQYYREEENGRGNFPPRFSGLQFPNYSSELNVNALELDDSALYLCASSPDRARTDTQYFGPGTRLTVL.

The CDR3, as DNA: TGCGCCAGCAGCTTGGCTGCCGTGAACAGGGGATACGAGCAGTACTTC. Protein: CASSLAAVNRGYEQYF. The chain couples TRBV5-1 to TRBJ2-7, with TRBD1 identical over 7 bases. CDR1 and CDR2 (germline): SGHRS, YFSETQ. With 0 bases clipped from V and 4 bases from J, the junction kept 10 bases outside the gene matches. This CDR3 has 16 residues.

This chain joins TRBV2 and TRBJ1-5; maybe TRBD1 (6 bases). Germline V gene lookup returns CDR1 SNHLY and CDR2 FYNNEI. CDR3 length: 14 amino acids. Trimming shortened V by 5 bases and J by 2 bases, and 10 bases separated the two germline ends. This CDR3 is CASSPGVGNQPQHF. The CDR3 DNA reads TGTGCCAGCAGTCCAGGGGTGGGCAATCAGCCCCAGCATTTT.

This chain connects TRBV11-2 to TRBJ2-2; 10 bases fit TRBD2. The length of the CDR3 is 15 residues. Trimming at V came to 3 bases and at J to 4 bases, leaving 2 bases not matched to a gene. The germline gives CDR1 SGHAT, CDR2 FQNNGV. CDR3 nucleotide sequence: TGTGCCAGCAGCTTTGGGACTAGCGTCACCGGGGAGCTGTTTTTT. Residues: CASSFGTSVTGELFF.

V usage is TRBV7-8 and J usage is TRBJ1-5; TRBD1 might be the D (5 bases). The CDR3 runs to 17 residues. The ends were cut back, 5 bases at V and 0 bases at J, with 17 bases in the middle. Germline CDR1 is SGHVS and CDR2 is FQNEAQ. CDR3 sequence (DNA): TGTGCCAGCAGCCTCAAGGGGACGGGAAATAGCAATCAGCCCCAGCATTTT. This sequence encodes CASSLKGTGNSNQPQHF. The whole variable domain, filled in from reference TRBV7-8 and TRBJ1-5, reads GAGVSQSPRYKVAKRGQDVALRCDPISGHVSLFWYQQALGQGPEFLTYFQNEAQLDKSGLPSDRFFAERPEGSVSTLKIQRTQQEDSAVYLCASSLKGTGNSNQPQHFGDGTRLSIL.

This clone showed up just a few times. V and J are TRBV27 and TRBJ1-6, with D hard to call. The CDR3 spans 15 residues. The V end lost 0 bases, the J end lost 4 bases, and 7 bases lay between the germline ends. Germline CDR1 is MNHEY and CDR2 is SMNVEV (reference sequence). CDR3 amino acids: CASSLSNRYNSPLHF. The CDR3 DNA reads TGTGCCAGCAGTTTATCGAACAGATATAATTCACCCCTCCACTTT.

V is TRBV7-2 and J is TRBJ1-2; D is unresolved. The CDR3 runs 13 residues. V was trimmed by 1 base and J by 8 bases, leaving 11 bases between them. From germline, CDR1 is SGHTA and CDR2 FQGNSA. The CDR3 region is CASSLEATRGYTF. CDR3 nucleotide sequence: TGTGCCAGCAGCTTAGAGGCGACCCGAGGCTACACCTTC.

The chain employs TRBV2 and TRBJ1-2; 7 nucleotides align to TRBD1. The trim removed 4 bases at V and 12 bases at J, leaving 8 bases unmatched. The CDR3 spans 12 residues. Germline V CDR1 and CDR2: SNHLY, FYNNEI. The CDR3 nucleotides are TGTGCCAGCAGTGGGACAGGAATACTAAACACCTTC. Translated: CASSGTGILNTF.

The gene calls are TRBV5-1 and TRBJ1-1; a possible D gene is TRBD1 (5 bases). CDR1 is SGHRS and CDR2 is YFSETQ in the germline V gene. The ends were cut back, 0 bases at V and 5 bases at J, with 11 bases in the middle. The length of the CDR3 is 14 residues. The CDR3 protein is CASSLASGWTEAFF. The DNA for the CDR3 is TGCGCCAGCAGCTTGGCCTCAGGGTGGACTGAAGCTTTCTTT.

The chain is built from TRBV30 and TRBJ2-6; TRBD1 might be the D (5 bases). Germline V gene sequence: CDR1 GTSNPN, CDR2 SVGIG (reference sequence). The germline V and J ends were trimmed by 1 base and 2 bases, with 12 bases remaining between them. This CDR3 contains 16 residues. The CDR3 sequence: CAWSGTLGTGANVLTF. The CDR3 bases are TGTGCCTGGAGTGGGACATTAGGAACTGGGGCCAACGTCCTGACTTTC. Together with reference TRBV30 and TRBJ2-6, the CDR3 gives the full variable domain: SQTIHQWPATLVQPVGSPLSLECTVEGTSNPNLYWYRQAAGRGLQLLFYSVGIGQISSEVPQNLSASRPQDRQFILSSKKLLLSDSGFYLCAWSGTLGTGANVLTFGAGSRLTVL.

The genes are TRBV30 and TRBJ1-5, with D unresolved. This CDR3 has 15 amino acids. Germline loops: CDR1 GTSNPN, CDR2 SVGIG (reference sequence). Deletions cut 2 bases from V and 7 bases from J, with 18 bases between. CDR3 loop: CAWSLTTRLFQPQHF. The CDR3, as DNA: TGTGCCTGGAGTCTGACCACTCGACTATTCCAGCCCCAGCATTTT.

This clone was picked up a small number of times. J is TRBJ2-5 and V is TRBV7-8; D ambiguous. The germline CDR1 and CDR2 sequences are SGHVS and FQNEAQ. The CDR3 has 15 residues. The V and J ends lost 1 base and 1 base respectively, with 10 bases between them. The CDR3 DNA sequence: TGTGCCAGCAGCTTAGGCGGCAGCATCCAAGAGACCCAGTACTTC. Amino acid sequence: CASSLGGSIQETQYF.

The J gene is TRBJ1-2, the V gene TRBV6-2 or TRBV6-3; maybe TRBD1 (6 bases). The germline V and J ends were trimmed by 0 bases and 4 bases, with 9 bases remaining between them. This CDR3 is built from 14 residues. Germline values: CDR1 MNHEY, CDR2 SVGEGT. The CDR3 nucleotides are TGTGCCAGCAGTTACTCCACAGGGATCTATGGCTACACCTTC. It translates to CASSYSTGIYGYTF.

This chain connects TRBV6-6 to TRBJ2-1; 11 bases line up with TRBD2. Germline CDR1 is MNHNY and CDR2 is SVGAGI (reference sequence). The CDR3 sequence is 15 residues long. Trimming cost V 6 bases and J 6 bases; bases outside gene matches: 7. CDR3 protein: CASRRGTSGINEQFF. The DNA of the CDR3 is TGTGCCAGCAGAAGGGGGACTAGCGGCATCAATGAGCAGTTCTTC.

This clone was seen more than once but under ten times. The CDR3, as DNA: TGTGCCAGCAGCCAAGGCTTCTACGAGCAGTACTTC. Its protein is CASSQGFYEQYF. The V and J genes are TRBV6-6 and TRBJ2-7; no clear D. The CDR3 has 12 residues. Per germline, CDR1 MNHNY and CDR2 SVGAGI (reference sequence). With 6 bases removed from V and 3 bases from J, the gap between germline ends came to 9 bases.

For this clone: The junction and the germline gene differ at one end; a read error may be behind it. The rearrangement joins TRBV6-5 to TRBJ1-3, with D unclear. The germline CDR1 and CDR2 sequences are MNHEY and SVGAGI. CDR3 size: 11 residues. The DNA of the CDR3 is TGTGCCAGCGACACTGGTAACACCATATATTTT. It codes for CASDTGNTIYF.

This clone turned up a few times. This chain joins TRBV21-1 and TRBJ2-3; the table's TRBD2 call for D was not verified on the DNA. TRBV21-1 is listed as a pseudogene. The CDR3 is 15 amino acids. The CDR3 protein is CARRRGLAGADTQYF. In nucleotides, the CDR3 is TGTGCCAGGCGGCGGGGACTAGCGGGAGCAGATACGCAGTATTTT.

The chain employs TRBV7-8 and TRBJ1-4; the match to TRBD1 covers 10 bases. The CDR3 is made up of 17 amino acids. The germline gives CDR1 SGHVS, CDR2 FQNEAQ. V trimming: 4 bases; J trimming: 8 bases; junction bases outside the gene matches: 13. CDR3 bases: TGTGCCAGCAGCTGGAGACCAAGGACAGGGGGATACGAAAAACTGTTTTTT. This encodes CASSWRPRTGGYEKLFF.